This TCR delta chain was identified in a study of γδ T cells in repeated Plasmodium falciparum infection. Germline loops: CDR1 GEAIGNYY, CDR2 EKD. The CDR3 sequence is 16 residues long. TCRdb fed the multiplex PCR reads to CATT. In the table there are tens of thousands of delta-chain clones, roughly 0.98% of which are singletons. Gammadelta T cells were flow-sorted from PBMC into Vgamma9/Vdelta2+ and Vdelta2-negative populations for bulk analysis. In the case of this clone: A read error is the likely source, as a far larger clone sits one nucleotide away. This sample also contains other DNA sequences that code for the same CDR3.

With the J gene uncalled, the V gene is TRDV2; TRDD3 was called by the table and not checked on the DNA. The sequence came from a pool of human donors (malaria-infected and uninfected, not separated). Sequencing input: gamma-delta T cells from blood. CDR3: CACDTSRGIRDDKLIF. The CDR3 DNA reads TGTGCCTGTGACACAAGTCGGGGGATACGAGACGATAAACTCATCTTC.